This is a list of T cell receptor beta chains from one sample in a study of shared clonotypes between healthy human individuals. Using immunoSEQ multiplex PCR, the repertoire was profiled, and TCRdb retains in-frame clones only, with some absent. Of some 2,500,000 clones in the sample, 93% were seen once. Material for sequencing was naive CD4+ T cells from PBMCs. These receptor sequences come from a man aged 18 to 29 in good health. Some clones in this sample may be carry-over from other donors' samples. Each CDR3 is given with its conserved first and last residue. A D gene is named only where the DNA matches it firmly. For some rows the clone size is stated as once, few or many, or as a class when expanded; others skip it.

j_call	clone_size	d_call	v_call	cdr3_nt	cdr3_aa
TRBJ2-2	NA	NA	TRBV18	TGTGCCAGCTCATCAGAAGGAGGCGGGCCGATTTCGGGCGGGGAGCTGTTTTTT	CASSSEGGGPISGGELFF
TRBJ2-5	once	TRBD2	TRBV19	TGTGCCAGTAGCACAAGGACTAGCGGAAAAGAAGAGACCCAGTACTTC	CASSTRTSGKEETQYF
TRBJ1-3	NA	NA	TRBV5-4	TGTGCCAGCAGCTCTTCCCAGGGCGCTGGAAACACCATATATTTT	CASSSSQGAGNTIYF
TRBJ2-3	NA	TRBD1	TRBV30	TGTGCCTGGAGTCCGGGACAGCACACAGATACGCAGTATTTT	CAWSPGQHTDTQYF
TRBJ2-7	NA	TRBD2	TRBV7-9	TGTGCCAGCAGCTTAGAATTAGCGGGCGCCTACGAGCAGTACTTC	CASSLELAGAYEQYF
TRBJ2-3	NA	TRBD1	TRBV7-6	TGTGCCAGCAGCTTGAGACAGGGGACAGATACGCAGTATTTT	CASSLRQGTDTQYF
TRBJ2-6	once	NA	TRBV19	TGTGCCAGTATCCCAGGAAAGGGCCTCCAATCTGGGGCCAACGTCCTGACTTTC	CASIPGKGLQSGANVLTF
TRBJ2-1	NA	NA	TRBV9	TGTGCCAGCAGCGTGTATACCGGGACGCCGTTCCGGAATGAGCAGTTCTTC	CASSVYTGTPFRNEQFF
TRBJ1-3	NA	NA	TRBV5-1	TGCGCCAGCAGGTTGACAGCCTCTGGAAACACCATATATTTT	CASRLTASGNTIYF
TRBJ2-7	NA	TRBD2	TRBV11-2	TGTGCCAGCAGCTCTTCTAGCGGGAGTCACTACGAGCAGTACTTC	CASSSSSGSHYEQYF
TRBJ1-3	NA	NA	TRBV9	TGTGCCAGCAGCGTAGGAGGTGGGGGGACCTCTGGAAACACCATATATTTT	CASSVGGGGTSGNTIYF
TRBJ1-1	NA	TRBD1	TRBV28	TGTGCCAGCGAGAGACAGGGTCGGGCTGAAGCTTTCTTT	CASERQGRAEAFF
TRBJ2-5	NA	NA	TRBV2	TGTGCCAGCAGCGAACAGGGCCCGCGGGAGACCCAGTACTTC	CASSEQGPRETQYF
TRBJ1-3	NA	NA	TRBV10-1	TGCGCCAGCAGTGAGTCGACTCAGGACGGAAACACCATATATTTT	CASSESTQDGNTIYF
TRBJ2-7	NA	NA	TRBV20-1	TGCAGTGCCAATCCTCTCTACGAGCAGTACTTC	CSANPLYEQYF
TRBJ2-3	NA	TRBD1	TRBV7-7	TGTGCCAGCAGCTTAGGACAGGGTAAAGATACGCAGTATTTT	CASSLGQGKDTQYF
TRBJ1-4	NA	NA	TRBV4-3	TGCGCCAGCAGCCAAGTGAGAATATTCAATGAAAAACTGTTTTTT	CASSQVRIFNEKLFF
TRBJ2-1	NA	TRBD1	TRBV5-1	TGCGCCAGCAGCTTGGGCCCCGGGACAGGGGGTCTAAGTGAGCAGTTCTTC	CASSLGPGTGGLSEQFF
TRBJ2-7	NA	NA	TRBV28	TGTGCCAGCAGTCACAGGGTGAGAGGTTTCGGCGAGCAGTACTTC	CASSHRVRGFGEQYF
TRBJ2-1	NA	TRBD2	TRBV28	TGTGCCAGCAGCGGACCTTGGGGGACTATTCTCTACAATGAGCAGTTCTTC	CASSGPWGTILYNEQFF
TRBJ1-1	NA	NA	TRBV6-5	TGTGCCAGCAGTTACAAGGCAGAAGCTTTCTTT	CASSYKAEAFF
TRBJ2-1	NA	TRBD1	TRBV5-4	TGTGCCAGCAGCACAACAGGGGGCCCCTACAATGAGCAGTTCTTC	CASSTTGGPYNEQFF